The 22 T cell receptor beta chains below come from one sample, sequenced in a study of identifying expanded T cells in peripheral blood. Sequencing used immunoSEQ multiplex PCR; TCRdb keeps in-frame clones, though not all of them. The repertoire holds roughly 120,000 clones, less than 90% seen once, with 8.4% in the top ten. The sequencing sample was made of blood. The receptors stem from a person between 18 and 69 years old in good health.

The rearrangement uses TRBV5-1 and TRBJ2-3; possibly TRBD1 or TRBD2 for D (6 bases each). V lost 5 bases, J lost 2 bases, and 12 bases lay in between. CDR3 length equals 14 residues. Germline lookup yields CDR1 SGHRS and CDR2 YFSETQ. The CDR3 bases are TGCGCCAGCAGGCGAGGGGGACTCACAGATACGCAGTATTTT. It yields the protein CASRRGGLTDTQYF.

This rearrangement joins TRBV30 to TRBJ1-5, with D hard to call. Germline CDR1 GTSNPN, CDR2 SVGIG (reference sequence). The CDR3 totals 13 residues. The V and J ends lost 4 bases and 3 bases respectively, with 10 bases between them. The CDR3 DNA follows: TGTGCCTGGAATCCAGGATTCAATCAGCCCCAGCATTTT. Translating it yields CAWNPGFNQPQHF.

The J gene is TRBJ1-1, the V gene TRBV30; the D gene is possibly TRBD1 (5 bases). The CDR3 has 12 amino acids. Per the germline V gene, CDR1 is GTSNPN and CDR2 is SVGIG (reference sequence). Trimming pared 2 bases from V and 6 bases from J, leaving 10 bases between. The CDR3 coding sequence is TGTGCCTGGAGTATACAGGCGTCTGAAGCTTTCTTT. Translating it yields CAWSIQASEAFF.

The gene calls are TRBV5-1 and TRBJ1-2, with 9 bases fitting TRBD1. The CDR3 extends over 17 amino acids. Trimming removed 2 bases from V and 0 bases from J; junction bases left unmatched: 8. Germline CDR1 and CDR2: SGHRS and YFSETQ. CDR3 residues: CASSFTGGQNANYGYTF. In DNA, the CDR3 is TGCGCCAGCAGCTTCACAGGGGGCCAAAACGCTAACTATGGCTACACCTTC.

The genes are TRBV5-1 and TRBJ2-7; D is possibly TRBD2 (7 bases). The ends were cut back, 2 bases at V and 1 base at J, with 19 bases in the middle. The CDR3 covers 17 residues. Germline values: CDR1 SGHRS, CDR2 YFSETQ. The DNA of the CDR3 is TGCGCCAGCAGCTTATGGGGGGCGGGGGAAACATCCTACGAGCAGTACTTC. Protein sequence: CASSLWGAGETSYEQYF.

This clone came up once. J is TRBJ2-1 and V is TRBV28, with D possibly matching TRBD1 (6 bases). V lost 1 base and J 4 bases, leaving 8 bases between the germline ends. CDR3 size: 14 residues. Germline V gene lookup returns CDR1 MDHEN and CDR2 SYDVKM. The CDR3 DNA sequence: TGTGCCAGCAGTTTATCAGGGGTATACAATGAGCAGTTCTTC. Residues: CASSLSGVYNEQFF.

The chain recombines TRBV21-1 with TRBJ1-1. TRBV21-1 is a listed pseudogene. This CDR3 comprises 12 residues. CDR3 region: CASSNGEAEAFF. CDR3 nucleotides: TGTGCCAGCAGCAACGGGGAAGCTGAAGCTTTCTTT.

The rearrangement links TRBV4-1 to TRBJ2-1, with D hard to call. The CDR3 has 13 residues. CDR1 and CDR2 (germline): MGHRA, YSYEKL. With 4 bases removed from V and 6 bases from J, the gap between germline ends came to 10 bases. CDR3: CASSPPEFNEQFF. For the CDR3, the DNA is TGCGCCAGCAGCCCGCCCGAGTTCAATGAGCAGTTCTTC.

V and J are TRBV20-1 and TRBJ2-7; D is possibly TRBD2 (5 bases). Germline CDR1 reads DFQATT; CDR2 reads SNEGSKA (reference sequence). The CDR3 consists of 11 residues. V lost 2 bases and J 6 bases, leaving 8 bases between the germline ends. In DNA, the CDR3 is TGCAGTGCTAGATCCGGGGTCGAGCAGTACTTC. Amino acids: CSARSGVEQYF.

V usage is TRBV5-4 and J usage is TRBJ1-4; TRBD1 might be the D (5 bases). The CDR3 consists of 14 residues. Trimming cost V 5 bases and J 3 bases, with 11 bases left between them. CDR1 SGHNT and CDR2 YYREEE come from the germline V gene (reference sequence). The CDR3 bases are TGTGCCAGCAGGGGGCGAGGAGCTAATGAAAAACTGTTTTTT. It translates to CASRGRGANEKLFF.

This clone showed up just once. The chain recombines TRBV7-9 with TRBJ1-5; perhaps TRBD1 as D (6 bases). There are 19 residues in the CDR3. V lost 1 base, J lost 6 bases, and 25 bases lay in between. Per the germline V gene, CDR1 is SEHNR and CDR2 is FQNEAQ (reference sequence). The CDR3 DNA follows: TGTGCCAGCAGCTTAGAGTTTGGATCGGGACAAGGGTCGGGTCAGCCCCAGCATTTT. Its protein is CASSLEFGSGQGSGQPQHF.

The chain combines TRBV19 with TRBJ2-1, with D unresolved. The CDR3 sequence is 14 residues long. Germline lookup yields CDR1 LNHDA and CDR2 SQIVND (reference sequence). Between the trimmed V and J ends, which lost 1 base and 10 bases, there was a span of 14 bases. The CDR3 DNA sequence: TGTGCCAGTAGTATAGGGTCGCGACCGAGCGAGCAGTTCTTC. It specifies CASSIGSRPSEQFF.

V is TRBV7-9 and J is TRBJ2-5; 7 bases are a match to TRBD1. This CDR3 comprises 15 residues. V trimming: 1 base; J trimming: 5 bases; junction bases outside the gene matches: 7. Germline-derived CDR1 and CDR2 are SEHNR and FQNEAQ (reference sequence). This CDR3 is CASSLDRGNRETQYF. The CDR3 region has the DNA TGTGCCAGCAGCTTAGACAGGGGTAACCGGGAGACCCAGTACTTC.

The chain links TRBV6-5 to TRBJ1-6; D is unclear. Germline CDR1 MNHEY, CDR2 SVGAGI. V lost 6 bases and J lost 3, with 12 bases in between. The CDR3 spans 15 residues. The CDR3 bases are TGTGCCAGCAGCCCCCCCAGAGACTATAATTCACCCCTCCACTTT. Its protein product is CASSPPRDYNSPLHF.

The chain combines TRBV9 with TRBJ1-6; unclear D gene. This CDR3 contains 18 residues. CDR1 and CDR2 from the germline V gene are SGDLS and YYNGEE. Trimming took 0 bases from V and 4 from J, leaving 17 bases between them. The CDR3: CASSVGEVSEVYNSPLHF. CDR3 nucleotides: TGTGCCAGCAGCGTAGGGGAGGTTTCCGAGGTATATAATTCACCCCTCCACTTT. The full variable domain, in which reference TRBV9 and TRBJ1-6 provide the parts outside the CDR3, is DSGVTQTPKHLITATGQRVTLRCSPRSGDLSVYWYQQSLDQGLQFLIQYYNGEERAKGNILERFSAQQFPDLHSELNLSSLELGDSALYFCASSVGEVSEVYNSPLHFGNGTRLTVT.

The chain couples TRBV19 to TRBJ2-7, with 9 bases lining up with TRBD2. This CDR3 region has 15 residues. In germline, CDR1 is LNHDA, CDR2 SQIVND (reference sequence). J lost 3 bases, V lost 4 bases, and 7 bases had no gene match. Here the CDR3 DNA reads TGTGCCAGTAGTAGCGGGGGGGCCGAGGGCTACGAGCAGTACTTC. Translated, it gives CASSSGGAEGYEQYF.

CDR3 in amino acids: CAWSVGPGVSDSPLHF. CDR3 sequence (DNA): TGTGCCTGGAGTGTAGGTCCCGGGGTGAGCGATTCACCCCTCCACTTT. The chain joins TRBV30 to TRBJ1-6; D remains unclear. This CDR3 has 16 residues. Trimming cost V 0 bases and J 8 bases, with 17 bases left between them. Germline V lookup: CDR1 GTSNPN, CDR2 SVGIG (reference sequence). Combining the CDR3 with reference TRBV30 and TRBJ1-6 gives the whole variable domain SQTIHQWPATLVQPVGSPLSLECTVEGTSNPNLYWYRQAAGRGLQLLFYSVGIGQISSEVPQNLSASRPQDRQFILSSKKLLLSDSGFYLCAWSVGPGVSDSPLHFGNGTRLTVT.

The rearrangement uses TRBV11-3 and TRBJ2-2; D remains ambiguous. Trimming left V 5 bases short and J 4 bases short, with 11 bases between. CDR3 length equals 14 residues. Looked up from germline, CDR1 is SGHNT and CDR2 is YENEEA. CDR3 sequence (DNA): TGTGCCAGCAGCAACAACCCCGTCACCGGGGAGCTGTTTTTT. Translating it yields CASSNNPVTGELFF.

In nucleotides, the CDR3 is TGTGCCACCAGCAGAGACAGGGGAGGGAGTCGGCCCCAGCATTTT. This codes for CATSRDRGGSRPQHF. The V and J genes are TRBV15 and TRBJ1-5; maybe TRBD1 (6 bases). This CDR3 has 15 residues. The germline CDR1 and CDR2 sequences are LNHNV and YYDKDF (reference sequence). Trimming removed 0 bases at V and 9 bases at J, with 15 bases between.

The chain uses TRBV10-3 and TRBJ1-2; the D gene is possibly TRBD1 (5 bases). Germline CDR1 reads ENHRY; CDR2 reads SYGVKD. CDR3 length: 14 amino acids. Trimming removed 4 bases from V and 2 bases from J, with 11 bases in between. This CDR3 reads CAISGGTDNYGYTF. As DNA, the CDR3 is TGTGCCATCAGTGGTGGGACTGACAACTATGGCTACACCTTC.

The chain has TRBV19 and TRBJ1-3; no clear D. The germline V gene has CDR1 LNHDA and CDR2 SQIVND (reference sequence). Trimming left V 2 bases short and J 2 bases short, with 13 bases between. This CDR3 has 16 amino acids. The CDR3, as DNA: TGTGCCAGTAGTATAACGGGTACAAGACCTGGAAACACCATATATTTT. This encodes CASSITGTRPGNTIYF. The variable domain in full, with the rest retrieved from reference TRBV19 and TRBJ1-3, is DGGITQSPKYLFRKEGQNVTLSCEQNLNHDAMYWYRQDPGQGLRLIYYSQIVNDFQKGDIAEGYSVSREKKESFPLTVTSAQKNPTAFYLCASSITGTRPGNTIYFGEGSWLTVV.

The rearrangement uses TRBV7-2 and TRBJ1-1; D is unclear. CDR3 length equals 15 residues. V gave up 5 bases and J gave up 10 bases, with 23 bases separating them. The germline V gene encodes CDR1 SGHTA and CDR2 FQGNSA. CDR3: CASSAQVGQARVAFF. DNA for the CDR3: TGTGCCAGCAGCGCCCAGGTAGGGCAGGCCCGTGTAGCTTTCTTT. The whole variable domain, filled in from reference TRBV7-2 and TRBJ1-1, reads GAGVSQSPSNKVTEKGKDVELRCDPISGHTALYWYRQSLGQGLEFLIYFQGNSAPDKSGLPSDRFSAERTGGSVSTLTIQRTQQEDSAVYLCASSAQVGQARVAFFGQGTRLTVV.